The T cell receptor (beta chain) under discussion was sequenced for a study of STAT5B mutations in CD4+ large granular lymphocyte leukemia. Across the whole study: Among healthy controls, a particular HLA allele went with more CDR3 'QG' motifs. Findings and limits, study-wide: Patient CD4-sorted repertoires stayed more clonal than healthy ones after leukemic-clone removal. About 25% of private leukemic clonotypes occurred rarely in other patients' non-leukemic repertoires. Compared with healthy controls (2/35), patient top clones favored TRBV06 (8/27).

Only in-frame clones appear in the TCRdb table, and some are missing; sequencing was by immunoSEQ multiplex PCR. Altogether tens of thousands of clones are present, less than 75% being singletons, with the ten largest covering roughly 2%. Germline values: CDR1 SGHTA, CDR2 FQGNSA. V was pared by 5 bases and J by 5 bases, with 18 bases between. This CDR3 has 15 amino acids. A word on this clone: Its antigen is unknown.

This chain connects TRBV7-2 to TRBJ1-1, with no clear D. The sequenced sample was CD4+ T cells from blood buffy coats. This receptor was taken from a human donor in good health. The CDR3 nucleotides are TGTGCCAGCAGCCCGGCCCGGGTAAGGGTGACTGAAGCTTTCTTT. It yields the protein CASSPARVRVTEAFF.